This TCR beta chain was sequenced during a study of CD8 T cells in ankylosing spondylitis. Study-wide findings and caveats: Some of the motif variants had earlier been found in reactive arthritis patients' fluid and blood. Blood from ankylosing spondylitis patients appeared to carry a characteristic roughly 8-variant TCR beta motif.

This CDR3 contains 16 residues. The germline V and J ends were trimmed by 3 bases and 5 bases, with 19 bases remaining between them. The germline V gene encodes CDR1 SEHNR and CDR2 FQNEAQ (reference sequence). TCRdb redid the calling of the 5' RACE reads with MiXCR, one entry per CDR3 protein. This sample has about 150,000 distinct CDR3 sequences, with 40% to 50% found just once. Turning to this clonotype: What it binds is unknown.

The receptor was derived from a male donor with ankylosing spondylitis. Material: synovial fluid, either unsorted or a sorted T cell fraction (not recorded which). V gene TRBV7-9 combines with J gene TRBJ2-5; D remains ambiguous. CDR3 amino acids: CASSFRTDQLGETQYF. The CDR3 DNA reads TGTGCCAGCAGCTTTAGGACGGATCAATTGGGGGAGACCCAGTACTTC.